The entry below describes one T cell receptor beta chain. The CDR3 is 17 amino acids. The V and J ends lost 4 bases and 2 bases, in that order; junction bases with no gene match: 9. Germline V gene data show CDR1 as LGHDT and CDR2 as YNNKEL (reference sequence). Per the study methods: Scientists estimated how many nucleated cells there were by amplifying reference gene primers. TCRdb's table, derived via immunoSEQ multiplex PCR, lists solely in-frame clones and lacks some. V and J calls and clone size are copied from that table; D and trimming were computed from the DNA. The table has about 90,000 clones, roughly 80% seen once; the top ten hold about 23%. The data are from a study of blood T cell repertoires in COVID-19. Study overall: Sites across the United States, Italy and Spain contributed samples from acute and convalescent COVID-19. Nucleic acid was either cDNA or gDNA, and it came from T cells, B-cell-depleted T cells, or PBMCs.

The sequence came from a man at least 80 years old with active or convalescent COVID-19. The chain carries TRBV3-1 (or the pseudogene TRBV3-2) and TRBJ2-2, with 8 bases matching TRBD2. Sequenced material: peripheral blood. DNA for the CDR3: TGTGCCAGCAGCCGCAGGGGCGGGGGGCGAAACACCGGGGAGCTGTTTTTT. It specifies CASSRRGGGRNTGELFF.